This paragraph reports one T cell receptor beta chain. Only in-frame clones appear in the TCRdb table, and some are missing; sequencing was by immunoSEQ multiplex PCR. The data contain 55,000 to 75,000 clones, 70% to 75% of them singletons. The data belong to a study of PD-1 blockade in classical Hodgkin lymphoma. After autologous stem cell transplantation all patients relapsed, and prior brentuximab vedotin exposure differed between cohorts. Germline CDR1 is LGHNA and CDR2 is YNFKEQ. V lost 1 base and J lost 2, with 15 bases in between. The CDR3 is 17 amino acids. The specimen comprised peripheral blood mononuclear cells (PBMCs), sampled before the second cycle of nivolumab. This sequence was found in a human donor with classical Hodgkin lymphoma. The chain carries TRBV4-2 and TRBJ1-3; TRBD1 might be the D (6 bases). The CDR3 DNA is TGTGCCAGCAGCCAAGTGCTGGGGGCCTTAGCTGGAAACACCATATATTTT. Protein product: CASSQVLGALAGNTIYF.